Sequencing of this T cell receptor beta chain was carried out in a study of cytomegalovirus exposure and HLA in healthy donors. Germline CDR1 is MNHEY and CDR2 is SVGAGI. V shed 0 bases and J shed 1 base, with 6 bases lying between them. The CDR3 consists of 14 residues. Researchers ran the PCR with 60 Vbeta and 13 Jbeta primers. Source study methods: About 10 million of tens of millions of unique TCR beta chains were shared, per a later count. Produced via immunoSEQ multiplex PCR; TCRdb's table is partial and in-frame only. V and J calls and clone size are those listed in that table; D and trimming were worked out from the DNA. The sample lists 95,000 to 130,000 clones, around 60% occurring once.

The sequenced material came from PBMCs. The sequence derives from a woman aged 40 to 50 in good health and CMV-seropositive. The chain uses TRBV6-5 and TRBJ1-1; D is unclear. The CDR3 DNA sequence: TGTGCCAGCAGTTACTCGAGACAGAACACTGAAGCTTTCTTT. It translates to CASSYSRQNTEAFF.